These 6 T cell receptor beta chains came from one sample sequenced in a study of cytomegalovirus exposure and HLA in healthy donors. The PCR contained 60 Vbeta and 13 Jbeta primers. Only in-frame clones appear in the TCRdb table, and some are missing; sequencing was by immunoSEQ multiplex PCR. The sample lists 120,000 to 150,000 clones, around four fifths occurring once. The sample consisted of PBMCs. The receptors shown here come from a boy younger than 10 in good health and CMV-seronegative.

The chain joins TRBV4-1 to TRBJ2-3; TRBD2 might be the D (5 bases). The CDR3 has 13 amino acids. Germline-derived CDR1 and CDR2 are MGHRA and YSYEKL. V shed 6 bases and J shed 2 bases, with 9 bases lying between them. The CDR3 sequence: CASRSGYTDTQYF. The CDR3 nucleotides read TGCGCCAGCAGGAGCGGATACACAGATACGCAGTATTTT.

The rearrangement links TRBV14 to TRBJ2-5, with 7 bases fitting TRBD1. The end of the DNA is better explained by TRBJ2-7, so the J call may be wrong. Germline V CDR1 and CDR2: SGHDN, FVKESK. The CDR3 is made up of 14 amino acids. The CDR3 region is CASSHSGGENEQYF. CDR3 sequence (DNA): TGTGCCAGCAGCCATTCAGGGGGAGAGAACGAGCAGTACTTC.

The chain uses TRBV19 and TRBJ1-5; D gene unclear. Germline V CDR1 and CDR2: LNHDA, SQIVND (reference sequence). V lost 3 bases, J lost 6 bases, and 18 bases lay in between. This CDR3 comprises 16 residues. CDR3 in amino acids: CASSMGALQVAQPQHF. In DNA form, the CDR3 reads TGTGCCAGTAGTATGGGCGCGCTTCAGGTTGCTCAGCCCCAGCATTTT.

V gene TRBV9 combines with J gene TRBJ1-5; D not resolved. With 2 bases removed from V and 9 bases from J, the gap between germline ends came to 12 bases. CDR3 length equals 13 residues. Germline V CDR1 and CDR2: SGDLS, YYNGEE. CDR3 coding DNA: TGTGCCAGCAGCGTTGTGGAGAATTCGCCCCAGCATTTT. It yields the protein CASSVVENSPQHF.

This clone has a single count. The chain uses TRBV9 and TRBJ1-5; D not resolved. CDR3 size: 14 residues. V was cut by 2 bases and J by 0 bases, with 6 bases left in between. CDR1 is SGDLS, CDR2 YYNGEE, per germline. The CDR3 sequence is CASSVSGSNQPQHF. The CDR3 nucleotides read TGTGCCAGCAGCGTTTCCGGTAGCAATCAGCCCCAGCATTTT.

This clone was seen a few times. The chain uses TRBV4-2 and TRBJ1-1; D not resolved. This CDR3 is built from 13 residues. Germline V gives CDR1 LGHNA, CDR2 YNFKEQ. V dropped 0 bases and J dropped 6 bases, with 8 bases sitting between them. The CDR3 loop is CASSQEHLAEAFF. CDR3 in DNA: TGTGCCAGCAGCCAAGAACATCTGGCTGAAGCTTTCTTT.